This T cell receptor beta chain was obtained from a study of graft-versus-host responses after intestinal transplantation. Across the whole study: For approximately three years after anti-thymocyte globulin induction, all recipients took tacrolimus and steroids.

Clones were sequenced by immunoSEQ multiplex PCR, and TCRdb holds only the in-frame ones, with some missing. The sample lists about 98,000 clones, roughly 88% occurring once. General study points: High graft-versus-host to host-versus-graft T cell clonal ratios marked allografts of patients with graft-donor macrochimerism.

CDR3 length: 11 residues. Germline V gene sequence: CDR1 SGHVS, CDR2 FNYEAQ. V was pared by 6 bases and J by 5 bases, with 5 bases between. Remarks on this clone: No antigen is known for it.

This chain connects TRBV7-6 to TRBJ2-1; no clear D. Sample: PBMCs, taken 255 days after intestinal transplant. The TCR originated in a human patient who received an intestinal transplant, so some T cells may come from the graft donor. For the CDR3, the DNA is TGTGCCAGCAGGAACCACAATGAGCAGTTCTTC. This gives the protein CASRNHNEQFF.